This TCR beta chain was recovered during a study of T cell repertoires in cytomegalovirus infection. For the study at large: Peptides in the study included HLA-C-restricted and HLA-B-restricted CMV epitopes.

Study observations and caveats: Cumulated frequencies of public TCR beta families served to identify carriers of CMV plus the relevant HLA. Clonotype analysis showed dominance of the ex vivo response by HLA-C-restricted CMV-specific TCR beta clonotypes.

This clonotype has a handful of counts. Its antigen is not known. TCRdb recomputed calls from the reads with MiXCR, one row per CDR3 protein. Of fewer than 1,000,000 distinct CDR3 sequences listed, around 30% are singletons. Germline V gene sequence: CDR1 MNHEY, CDR2 SVGAGI. The length of the CDR3 is 15 residues. V was trimmed by 6 bases and J by 5 bases, leaving 16 bases between them. This chain links TRBV6-5 with TRBJ2-2; D not resolved. The material was cultured CD8+ T cells from PBMCs, obtained from culture after CMV antigen stimulation. This TCR was sampled from a human donor in good health (CMV status not recorded). Some clones in this sample may be carry-over from other donors' samples. The CDR3 DNA follows: TGTGCCAGCAGCTATGGTGGGGTAGGAACCGGGGAGCTGTTTTTT. Protein: CASSYGGVGTGELFF.